A selection of T cell receptor beta chains follows, all from one sample in a study of blood T cell repertoires in COVID-19. The assay was immunoSEQ multiplex PCR, and TCRdb's table has in-frame clones only and misses some. The table records about 160,000 clones, 92% of them present only once. The sample was peripheral blood. The source of these receptors is a man aged 25-40 years with COVID-19, enrolled during active disease. Each CDR3 is given with its conserved first and last residue. Fields, in order: clone size, D gene, V gene, J gene, CDR3 protein, CDR3 DNA. D genes are given only for firm matches. The size field is filled for only some rows; it gives once, few, many or a size class.

clone_size: NA
d_call: NA
v_call: TRBV7-8
j_call: TRBJ1-5
cdr3_aa: CASSSSARNGVSAQHF
cdr3_nt: TGTGCCAGCAGCTCTAGTGCCAGGAACGGGGTCTCGGCCCAGCATTTT

clone_size: NA
d_call: TRBD1
v_call: TRBV6-5
j_call: TRBJ2-7
cdr3_aa: CASRRTGTGLHEQYF
cdr3_nt: TGTGCCAGCAGAAGGACCGGGACAGGGCTGCACGAGCAGTACTTC

clone_size: NA
d_call: NA
v_call: TRBV10-3
j_call: TRBJ2-5
cdr3_aa: CAISNSREETQYF
cdr3_nt: TGTGCCATCAGTAACAGCAGGGAAGAGACCCAGTACTTC

clone_size: NA
d_call: TRBD1
v_call: TRBV4-1
j_call: TRBJ1-5
cdr3_aa: CASSPLQGQPQHF
cdr3_nt: TGCGCCAGCAGCCCACTACAGGGGCAGCCCCAGCATTTT

clone_size: NA
d_call: TRBD2
v_call: TRBV30
j_call: TRBJ2-7
cdr3_aa: CAWSGTSGRFEYEQYF
cdr3_nt: TGTGCCTGGAGTGGGACTAGCGGGAGGTTCGAGTACGAGCAGTACTTC

clone_size: NA
d_call: NA
v_call: TRBV3-1/TRBV3-2
j_call: TRBJ2-7
cdr3_aa: CASSPSYEQYF
cdr3_nt: TGTGCCAGCAGCCCATCCTACGAGCAGTACTTC

clone_size: NA
d_call: TRBD1
v_call: TRBV6-5
j_call: TRBJ2-1
cdr3_aa: CASSQGAGQFF
cdr3_nt: TGTGCCAGCAGCCAGGGGGCAGGGCAGTTCTTC

clone_size: NA
d_call: TRBD2
v_call: TRBV9
j_call: TRBJ2-5
cdr3_aa: CASSAGTSGGALETQYF
cdr3_nt: TGTGCCAGCAGCGCCGGGACTAGCGGGGGGGCCCTGGAGACCCAGTACTTC

clone_size: once
d_call: TRBD2
v_call: TRBV4-3
j_call: TRBJ2-7
cdr3_aa: CASGDYPGTSVYEQYF
cdr3_nt: TGCGCCAGCGGGGACTATCCCGGGACTAGCGTTTACGAGCAGTACTTC

clone_size: once
d_call: TRBD2
v_call: TRBV7-3
j_call: TRBJ2-1
cdr3_aa: CASSSSGVEQFF
cdr3_nt: TGTGCCAGCAGCAGTAGCGGGGTTGAGCAGTTCTTC

clone_size: NA
d_call: NA
v_call: TRBV13
j_call: TRBJ2-5
cdr3_aa: CASSQTGKWEETQYF
cdr3_nt: TGTGCCAGCAGCCAAACAGGGAAATGGGAGGAGACCCAGTACTTC